The following is a TCR beta chain sequence with its context. The antigen remains undetermined. This sample was included in a study of shared clonotypes between healthy human individuals. Notes on the study in general: Rarefaction analysis demonstrated incomplete sorted-subset sequencing notwithstanding large depth. Memory subsets generally showed lower estimated richness than naive subsets.

This CDR3 spans 13 amino acids. V was pared by 3 bases and J by 8 bases, with 4 bases of the junction left unmatched. CDR1 and CDR2 from the germline V gene are SGHTA and FQGNSA. Sequencing was performed with immunoSEQ multiplex PCR; in TCRdb, only in-frame clones are kept and a portion is missing. Seen here are some 2,100,000 clones, approximately 94% observed once, and the top ten hold roughly 0.13%. The sequenced sample consisted of naive CD4+ T cells sorted from blood. Subset of the sample: CD45RA+ positively selected. The chain links TRBV7-2 to TRBJ2-1; 7 nucleotides agree with TRBD2. This clonotype originated in a man between 18 and 29 years old in good health. This chain's CDR3 is CASSFSGTHEQFF. In DNA, the CDR3 is TGTGCCAGCAGCTTCAGCGGGACCCATGAGCAGTTCTTC.